The source of this T cell receptor (beta chain) is a study of metastatic and nonmetastatic thyroid tumors. Study-wide background: Patients with malignant and benign thyroid disease provided blood and tumor or nodule tissue, whose repertoires were compared. General observations from the study: It was reportedly found that TCR beta diversity was significantly higher in malignant thyroid tumors than in benign nodules, a difference seen in both blood and tumor samples.

This clone was recorded many times. Its cognate antigen is unknown. Nobody among the patients had been given any treatment before thyroid surgery. TCRdb reanalyzed the PCR reads via MiXCR. The sample includes 70,000 or so clones, approximately 14% seen only once; the top ten take more than 6.5%. This receptor was taken from a male donor with papillary thyroid cancer or a benign thyroid nodule (not recorded which). Some clones in this sample may be carry-over from other donors' samples. Sequencing was carried out using blood.

CDR3 region: CASSLARIEQGNQPQHF. CDR3 nucleotide sequence: TGTGCCAGCAGTTTAGCGCGTATAGAACAGGGGAATCAGCCCCAGCATTTT. The rearrangement joins TRBV12-3 or TRBV12-4 to TRBJ1-5; TRBD1 matches at 7 bases. V trimming: 0 bases; J trimming: 4 bases; junction bases outside the gene matches: 9. CDR3 length equals 17 residues.